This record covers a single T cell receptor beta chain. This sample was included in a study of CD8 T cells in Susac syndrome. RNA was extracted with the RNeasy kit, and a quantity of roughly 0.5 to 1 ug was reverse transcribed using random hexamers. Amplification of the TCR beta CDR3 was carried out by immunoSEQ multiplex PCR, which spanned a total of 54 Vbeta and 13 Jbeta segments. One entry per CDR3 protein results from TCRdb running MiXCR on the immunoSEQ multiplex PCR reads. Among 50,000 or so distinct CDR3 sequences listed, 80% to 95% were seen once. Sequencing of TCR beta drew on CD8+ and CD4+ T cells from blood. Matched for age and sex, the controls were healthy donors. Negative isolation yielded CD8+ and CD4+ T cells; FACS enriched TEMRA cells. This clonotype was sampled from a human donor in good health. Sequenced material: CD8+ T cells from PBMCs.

The CDR3 DNA sequence: TGTGCCAGCAGCCCCCCGAGGGCCGGGACAGATACGCAGTATTTT. Translation gives CASSPPRAGTDTQYF. V is TRBV7-9 and J is TRBJ2-3, with D possibly matching TRBD2 (5 bases). The CDR3 extends over 15 amino acids. CDR1 and CDR2 from the germline V gene are SEHNR and FQNEAQ (reference sequence). The V end lost 5 bases, the J end lost 3 bases, and 15 bases lay between the germline ends.